This T cell receptor beta chain was found in a study of blood T cell repertoires in COVID-19. Study information: Sites in the United States, Italy and Spain provided acute and convalescent COVID-19 samples. T cells, B-cell-depleted T cells, or PBMCs provided the cDNA or gDNA that served as material.

Germline CDR1 is LGHNA and CDR2 is YSLEER. Trimming removed 4 bases at V and 8 bases at J, with 17 bases between. The CDR3 loop spans 15 amino acids. This study enrolled people aged 18 to 89 from around 25 US geographic areas. Authors' processing steps: Estimation of nucleated cell counts was performed using reference gene primer amplification. Method: immunoSEQ multiplex PCR; TCRdb's copy keeps in-frame clones and lacks some. V and J calls and clone size are copied from that table; D and trimming were computed from the DNA. Of 250,000 to 350,000 clones in the sample, about 92% were seen once. This chain uses TRBV4-3 with TRBJ1-4; possible D gene TRBD1, 5 bases. This clonotype was sampled from a woman aged 25 to 39 who had recovered from COVID-19. The sequencing sample was made of PBMCs or T cells enriched from blood (not recorded which). The CDR3 coding sequence is TGCGCCAGCAGCCCAGCGGGAGGGGTATTCGAAAAACTGTTTTTT. Translated, it gives CASSPAGGVFEKLFF.